This T cell receptor beta chain was recorded in a study of T cells in Graves' hyperthyroidism and ophthalmopathy (dated by TCRdb to 2018 to 2020). As for the study more broadly: Peripheral blood was sampled at the time of initial diagnosis, prior to any treatment. TCR V-J signatures able to tell the groups apart were searched for in a discovery cohort of about a hundred patients, of whom under 45 had Graves' ophthalmopathy and 57 had stable Graves' hyperthyroidism. Whether ophthalmopathy could be predicted prospectively was tested in an independent validation cohort made up of roughly 19 hyperthyroidism patients plus 17 patients who later progressed to ophthalmopathy. The 75 to 100 discovery patients were randomly split 7:3 into training and test sets. According to the paper, TCR Vbeta CDR3 sequencing was carried out on 135 peripheral blood samples, which came from fewer than 50 ophthalmopathy, 75 or so hyperthyroidism and about 17 progressor patients. After sampling, hyperthyroidism patients received methimazole starting at 30 mg daily, and ophthalmopathy patients received high-dose intravenous methylprednisolone. Thyroid tissue and blood T-cell repertoires from six or seven Graves' hyperthyroidism patients were also compared in the study. The research as a whole found: A model built on a 13 V-J signature distinguished ophthalmopathy from stable hyperthyroidism, reaching approximately 89% sensitivity and 81.08% specificity in cross-validation and 80%/75% in testing. Most expanded thyroid clonotypes (frequency above 0.001) were also detected in blood, suggesting blood repertoires may reflect thyroid immune responses. Sample size was not statistically predetermined, and blinding of investigators to group allocation was not performed. In validation, the model predicted progression to ophthalmopathy a median of 6.5 months before onset, with about 71% sensitivity and 72.22% specificity.

V lost 1 base and J lost 8 bases; the stretch between them is 14 bases long. The germline V gene (reference sequence) provides CDR1 DFQATT and CDR2 SNEGSKA. Reading from cysteine to phenylalanine, the CDR3 counts 14 amino acids. Solely the CDR3 DNA is kept, with 42 bases framed from the first base. TCR beta CDR3 regions were amplified from RNA transcripts. The TCR CDR3 was subjected to a first round of RT-PCR using the HTBI primer set and the Qiagen OneStep RT-PCR kit. Libraries were constructed in a second round of multiplex PCR, after which size selection and purification were carried out. Paired-end sequencing of the libraries was performed with 100 bp reads on an Illumina HiSeq2000. On the authors' methods: SOAPnuke was used to process the raw data, throwing out any read that contained adapters or uncalled bases, had a mean Phred below 15, or lacked an exact constant-primer or identifier match. High-quality paired reads were merged with COPE v1.2.5, and unique nucleotide sequences were defined as clonotypes. MiTCR v1.1 was used to align clonotypes to the IMGT TRBV, TRBD and TRBJ reference segments. Only V-J combinations with frequency above 0.0001, covering about 99% of repertoires, were analysed. The TCS score was defined as the ratio of F50 (clonal expansion) to E x V (chaos), calculated using BLOSUM62-based TCRdist between CDR3 peptides within each V-J. Welch's t-statistics and random forest reduced some 510 V-J features to roughly 13, which were used in a naive Bayes classifier (R e1071). TCRdb passed the public sequencing reads through fastp at Q25 and MiXCR, retaining productive beta sequences. Duplicate CDR3 protein sequences are folded into a single record with the most common DNA and genes. These V and J calls derive from TCRdb rather than the authors' analysis. The sample table records approximately 300,000 distinct CDR3 sequences; about a sixth of these occur just once. About 51% of the sample lies in the top ten.

Moderately to severely active disease, a Clinical Activity Score of at least 3, a NOSPECS grade of at least 4, and a duration under 3 months were present in ophthalmopathy patients. Exclusion was applied to patients with uncontrolled infections, other autoimmune diseases, pregnancy or lactation. Diagnoses were established on the basis of clinical symptoms, serum thyroxine and TRAb, thyroid ultrasound, and orbital computed tomography. Ficoll-Paque density gradient centrifugation was used to isolate PBMCs from 9.5 to 10 ml of fresh peripheral blood. Trizol reagent was used to extract total RNA, and RNA quality was then checked on an Agilent 2100 Bioanalyzer. In regard to this clonotype: The target of this receptor is not known. No much larger clone is present one base from it, and per-base qualities are unavailable.

The V and J segments used are TRBV20-1 and TRBJ2-2, with the D gene not confidently named. Input material: blood. The TCR originated in a woman aged 60-75 years with Graves' ophthalmopathy. The CDR3 reads CSARGVMAPGELFF. The DNA reads as follows: TGCAGTGCTAGAGGCGTTATGGCCCCGGGGGAGCTGTTTTTT.